This TCR beta chain was observed in a study of blood T cells in healthy people across ages. Study outcomes and limitations: PBMCs were not sorted, which prevented a conclusive comparison of naive versus antigen-experienced cells.

It was with a sample-barcoded 5' primer and a J-beta primer mix that a second PCR of about 6 to 12 cycles was run. MiXCR, run by TCRdb on the 5' RACE reads, gives a single entry per CDR3 protein. The table shows around 1,000,000 distinct CDR3 sequences, with around two fifths occurring only once. Trimming shortened V by 1 base and J by 5 bases, and 8 bases separated the two germline ends. This CDR3 spans 14 amino acids. Germline V gene data show CDR1 as SGHTA and CDR2 as FQGNSA. This clonotype was seen a handful of times. Antigen: not known. Every donor contributed 8 to 10 milliliters of peripheral blood by blood draw. PBMCs were isolated at a quantity of at least 6.5 million per sample.

This sequence originates from a man younger than 30 in good health. V usage is TRBV7-2 and J usage is TRBJ2-2; D is unclear. Sequenced: blood. The CDR3 sequence is CASSLGTPTGELFF. The CDR3 DNA sequence: TGTGCCAGCAGCTTAGGAACCCCGACCGGGGAGCTGTTTTTT.